This T cell receptor beta chain came from a study of blood T cell repertoires in COVID-19. Whole-study context: Sites across the United States, Italy and Spain contributed samples from acute and convalescent COVID-19. In each case, the material was cDNA or gDNA derived from T cells, B-cell-depleted T cells, or PBMCs.

V was pared by 5 bases and J by 0 bases, with 10 bases between. The CDR3 runs 14 residues. Germline CDR1 is SEHNR and CDR2 is FQNEAQ (reference sequence). As handled by the study authors: Amplified reference gene primers provided the basis for estimating nucleated cell counts. Libraries were prepared by immunoSEQ multiplex PCR; TCRdb keeps only in-frame clonotypes and omits some of them. The DNA gave D and trimming, while V, J and clone size come from that table. The profile shows 140,000 to 150,000 clones, 80% to 90% of them singletons. The specimen sequenced was peripheral blood. The clonotype originates from a man at least 80 years old with acute or convalescent COVID-19. The V and J genes are TRBV7-9 and TRBJ1-1; no reliable D call. This chain's CDR3 is CASSPGSMNTEAFF. The CDR3 bases are TGTGCCAGCAGCCCGGGGTCGATGAACACTGAAGCTTTCTTT. The variable domain in full, with the rest retrieved from reference TRBV7-9 and TRBJ1-1, is DTGVSQNPRHKITKRGQNVTFRCDPISEHNRLYWYRQTLGQGPEFLTYFQNEAQLEKSRLLSDRFSAERPKGSFSTLEIQRTEQGDSAMYLCASSPGSMNTEAFFGQGTRLTVV.